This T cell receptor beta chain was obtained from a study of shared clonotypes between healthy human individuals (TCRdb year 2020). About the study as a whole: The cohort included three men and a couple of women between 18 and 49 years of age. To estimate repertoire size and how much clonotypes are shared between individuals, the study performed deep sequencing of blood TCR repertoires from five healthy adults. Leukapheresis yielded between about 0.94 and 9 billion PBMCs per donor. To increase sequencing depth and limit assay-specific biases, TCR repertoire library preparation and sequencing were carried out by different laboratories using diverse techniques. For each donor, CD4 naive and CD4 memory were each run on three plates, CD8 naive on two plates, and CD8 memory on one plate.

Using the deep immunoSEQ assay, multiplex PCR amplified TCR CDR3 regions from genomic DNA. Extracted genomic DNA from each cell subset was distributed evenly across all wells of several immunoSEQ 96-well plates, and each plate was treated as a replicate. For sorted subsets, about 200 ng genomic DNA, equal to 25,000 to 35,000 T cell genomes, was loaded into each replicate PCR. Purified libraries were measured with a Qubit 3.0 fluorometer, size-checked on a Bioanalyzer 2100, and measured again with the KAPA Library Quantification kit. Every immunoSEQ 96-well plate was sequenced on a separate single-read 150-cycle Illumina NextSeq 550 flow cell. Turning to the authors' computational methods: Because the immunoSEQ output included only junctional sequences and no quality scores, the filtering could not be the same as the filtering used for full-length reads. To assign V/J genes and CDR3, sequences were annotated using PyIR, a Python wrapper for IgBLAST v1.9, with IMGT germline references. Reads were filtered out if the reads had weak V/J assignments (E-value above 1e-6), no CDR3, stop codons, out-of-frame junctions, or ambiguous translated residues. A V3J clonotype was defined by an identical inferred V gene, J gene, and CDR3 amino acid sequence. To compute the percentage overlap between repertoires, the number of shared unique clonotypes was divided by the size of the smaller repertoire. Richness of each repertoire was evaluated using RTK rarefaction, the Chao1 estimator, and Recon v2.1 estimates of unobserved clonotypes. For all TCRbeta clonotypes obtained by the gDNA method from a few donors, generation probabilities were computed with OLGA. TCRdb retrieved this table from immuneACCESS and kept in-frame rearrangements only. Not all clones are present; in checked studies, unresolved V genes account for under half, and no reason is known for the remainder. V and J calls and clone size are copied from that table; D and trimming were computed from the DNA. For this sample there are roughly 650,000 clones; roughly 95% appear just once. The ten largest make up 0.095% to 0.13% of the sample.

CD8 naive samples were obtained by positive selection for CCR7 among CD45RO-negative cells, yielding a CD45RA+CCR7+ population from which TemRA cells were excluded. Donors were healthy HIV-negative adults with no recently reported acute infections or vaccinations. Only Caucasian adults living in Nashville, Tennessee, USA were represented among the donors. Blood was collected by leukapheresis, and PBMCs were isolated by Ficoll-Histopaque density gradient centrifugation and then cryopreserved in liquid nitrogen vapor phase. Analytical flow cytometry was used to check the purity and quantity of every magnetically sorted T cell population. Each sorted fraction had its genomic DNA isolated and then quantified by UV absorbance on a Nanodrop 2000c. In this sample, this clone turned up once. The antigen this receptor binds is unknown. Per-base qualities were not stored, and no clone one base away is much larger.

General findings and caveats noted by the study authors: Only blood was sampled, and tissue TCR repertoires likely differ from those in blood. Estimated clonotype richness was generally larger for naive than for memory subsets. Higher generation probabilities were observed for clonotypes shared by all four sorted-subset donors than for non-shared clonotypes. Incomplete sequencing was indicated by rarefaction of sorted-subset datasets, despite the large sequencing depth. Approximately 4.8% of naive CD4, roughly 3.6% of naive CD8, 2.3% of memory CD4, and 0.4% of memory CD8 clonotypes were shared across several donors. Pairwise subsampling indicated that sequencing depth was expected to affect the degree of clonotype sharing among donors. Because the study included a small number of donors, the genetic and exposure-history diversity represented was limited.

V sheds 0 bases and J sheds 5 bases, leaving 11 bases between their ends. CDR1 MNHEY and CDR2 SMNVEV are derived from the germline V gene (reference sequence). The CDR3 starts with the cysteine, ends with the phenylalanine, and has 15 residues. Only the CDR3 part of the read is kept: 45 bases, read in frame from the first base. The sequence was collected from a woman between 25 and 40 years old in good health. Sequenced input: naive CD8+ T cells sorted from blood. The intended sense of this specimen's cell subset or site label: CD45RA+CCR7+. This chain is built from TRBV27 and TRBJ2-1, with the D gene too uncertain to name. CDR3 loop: CASSLSMWAHNEQFF. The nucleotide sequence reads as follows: TGTGCCAGCAGTTTATCGATGTGGGCCCACAATGAGCAGTTCTTC.